This T cell receptor (beta chain) was documented in a study of beta chain features in type 1 diabetes. General study results and limits: Within each of all four CD4+ subsets, Type 1 diabetes patients had TCRB CDR3s that were moderately but significantly shorter. Patients and controls would be equally affected if PCR favored shorter templates.

Investigators reverse transcribed all isolated RNA, so they sequenced expressed TCRB transcripts. Here immunoSEQ multiplex PCR was the method, and the copy in TCRdb shows in-frame clones only, minus some. In the table there are under 150,000 clones, around 50% of which are singletons. Purity (above 98%) was reached by all sorted populations. In germline, CDR1 is SGHVS, CDR2 FNYEAQ. V was clipped by 5 bases and J by 2 bases; unmatched bases: 3. The CDR3 consists of 14 residues. Remarks on this clone: Its antigen is currently unknown.

Source material: Tregs from blood. The sequence derives from a man aged 18 to 30 in good health. The genes are TRBV7-6 and TRBJ2-3; 8 bases are a match to TRBD1. The CDR3 here is CASSPDRATDTQYF. As DNA, the CDR3 is TGTGCCAGCAGCCCGGACAGGGCCACAGATACGCAGTATTTT. The variable domain in full, completed from reference TRBV7-6 and TRBJ2-3, reads GAGVSQSPRYKVTKRGQDVALRCDPISGHVSLYWYRQALGQGPEFLTYFNYEAQQDKSGLPNDRFSAERPEGSISTLTIQRTEQRDSAMYRCASSPDRATDTQYFGPGTRLTVL.